The 29 T cell receptor beta chains in this list originate from one sample, sequenced in a study of blood T cell dynamics during melanoma immunotherapy. Time point denoted: week 3, after first cycle of checkpoint inhibitor. Profiled with immunoSEQ multiplex PCR; TCRdb holds only in-frame clones, not every one. The repertoire holds 11,000 or so clones, with roughly 88% as singletons. The specimen was blood, collected from a patient treated with checkpoint blockade. The receptors here all came from a human donor with melanoma.

The chain couples TRBV5-4 to TRBJ2-1; D is uncertain. Germline CDR1 SGHNT, CDR2 YYREEE (reference sequence). This CDR3 spans 15 amino acids. Between the trimmed V and J ends, which lost 0 bases and 2 bases, there was a span of 9 bases. CDR3 in DNA: TGTGCCAGCAGCTTGGCCTCAACAGCCTACAATGAGCAGTTCTTC. It encodes CASSLASTAYNEQFF.

CDR3 DNA sequence: TGTGCCAGCAGCTTAGATCCGGGGACACTAACTAATGAAAAACTGTTTTTT. This gives the protein CASSLDPGTLTNEKLFF. This chain links TRBV11-2 with TRBJ1-4, with TRBD1 as a possible D gene (6 bases). This CDR3 has 17 residues. Trimming removed 0 bases from V and 1 base from J, with 12 bases in between. CDR1 is SGHAT and CDR2 is FQNNGV in the germline V gene.

This rearrangement joins TRBV18 to TRBJ1-6; 8 bases are a match to TRBD1. J gave up 7 bases and V 6 bases, and 5 bases lay outside the gene matches. This CDR3 spans 14 amino acids. From germline, CDR1 is KGHSH and CDR2 LQKENI. The CDR3 sequence is CASSGQGDNSPLHF. CDR3 in DNA: TGTGCCAGCTCCGGACAGGGTGACAATTCACCCCTCCACTTT.

The V gene is TRBV7-6, the J gene TRBJ2-5; 7 bases match TRBD2. Trimming cost V 1 base and J 1 base; bases outside gene matches: 3. The CDR3 length is 15 residues. Germline V gene lookup returns CDR1 SGHVS and CDR2 FNYEAQ. The CDR3 protein is CASSLVTSAQETQYF. The CDR3 DNA follows: TGTGCCAGCAGCTTAGTAACTAGCGCCCAAGAGACCCAGTACTTC.

The rearrangement joins TRBV18 to TRBJ2-3; 10 positions agree with TRBD2. Trimming removed 2 bases from V and 1 base from J; junction bases left unmatched: 3. The CDR3 extends over 16 amino acids. The germline CDR1 and CDR2 sequences are KGHSH and LQKENI. This CDR3 is CASSPDSGGGTDTQYF. CDR3 nucleotide sequence: TGTGCCAGCTCACCAGACAGCGGGGGGGGCACAGATACGCAGTATTTT.

The CDR3: CAISESKTNYEQYF. As DNA, the CDR3 is TGTGCCATCAGTGAGTCGAAAACGAATTACGAGCAGTACTTC. V gene TRBV10-3 combines with J gene TRBJ2-7; D is unclear. The CDR3 extends over 14 amino acids. Germline CDR1 ENHRY, CDR2 SYGVKD. V lost 0 bases, J lost 4 bases, and 10 bases lay in between.

The V gene is TRBV19, the J gene TRBJ1-1, with D possibly being TRBD1 (6 bases). In germline, CDR1 is LNHDA, CDR2 SQIVND (reference sequence). The CDR3 loop spans 13 amino acids. The germline V and J ends were trimmed by 4 bases and 4 bases, with 10 bases remaining between them. CDR3 protein: CASSTTGTTEAFF. The CDR3 region has the DNA TGTGCCAGTAGTACCACAGGGACCACTGAAGCTTTCTTT. Combining the CDR3 with reference TRBV19 and TRBJ1-1 gives the whole variable domain DGGITQSPKYLFRKEGQNVTLSCEQNLNHDAMYWYRQDPGQGLRLIYYSQIVNDFQKGDIAEGYSVSREKKESFPLTVTSAQKNPTAFYLCASSTTGTTEAFFGQGTRLTVV.

V and J are TRBV19 and TRBJ1-2; TRBD1 is a possible D gene (6 bases). Germline V gene lookup returns CDR1 LNHDA and CDR2 SQIVND (reference sequence). Trimming left V 10 bases short and J 4 bases short, with 16 bases between. This CDR3 is 13 amino acids long. The CDR3 region has the DNA TGTGCCACCAGGGGCAGGGATCGCTATGGCTACACCTTC. Protein: CATRGRDRYGYTF.

The V call is TRBV4-3, the J call TRBJ2-2, with D unclear. CDR3 length: 15 residues. The germline CDR1 and CDR2 sequences are LGHNA and YSLEER. With 0 bases removed from V and 6 bases from J, the gap between germline ends came to 11 bases. CDR3 DNA sequence: TGCGCCAGCAGCCAAGATGCAGGTAACGCCGGGGAGCTGTTTTTT. Translating it yields CASSQDAGNAGELFF.

The chain is built from TRBV9 and TRBJ2-3, with D perhaps TRBD1 or TRBD2 (6 bases each). Per the germline V gene, CDR1 is SGDLS and CDR2 is YYNGEE. V gave up 4 bases and J gave up 5 bases, with 20 bases separating them. The CDR3 has 16 amino acids. CDR3 bases: TGTGCCAGCAGCCCCCGGATGGGGGCTAGCGTAGATACGCAGTATTTT. Protein product: CASSPRMGASVDTQYF.

The V call is TRBV5-1, the J call TRBJ2-3; D is possibly TRBD1 or TRBD2 (5 bases each). Germline V CDR1 and CDR2: SGHRS, YFSETQ. There are 15 residues in the CDR3. Trimming took 4 bases from V and 1 from J, leaving 13 bases between them. The CDR3 coding sequence is TGCGCCAGCAGCGAGGGGCGGGCGGGCACAGATACGCAGTATTTT. Translated, it gives CASSEGRAGTDTQYF.

This chain joins TRBV7-2 and TRBJ1-2; D call uncertain. Germline V lookup: CDR1 SGHTA, CDR2 FQGNSA. There are 14 residues in the CDR3. V gave up 1 base and J gave up 8 bases, with 14 bases separating them. CDR3 sequence reads: CASSLGTAGLGYTF. CDR3 bases: TGTGCCAGCAGCTTAGGGACGGCCGGGTTGGGCTACACCTTC.

The rearrangement joins TRBV19 to TRBJ2-5; 9 bases line up with TRBD2. Trimming removed 3 bases from V and 2 bases from J; junction bases left unmatched: 4. Germline loops: CDR1 LNHDA, CDR2 SQIVND (reference sequence). The CDR3 loop spans 15 amino acids. The CDR3 sequence: CASSMAGGVQETQYF. In DNA, the CDR3 is TGTGCCAGTAGTATGGCGGGGGGGGTACAAGAGACCCAGTACTTC.

V is TRBV6-1 and J is TRBJ2-5, with 11 bases lining up with TRBD2. The CDR3 covers 16 residues. V dropped 3 bases and J dropped 1; count of bases not matched to a gene: 4. Looked up from germline, CDR1 is MNHNS and CDR2 is SASEGT. CDR3 nucleotide sequence: TGTGCCAGCAGTGACCTAGCGGGGGGTCTCCAAGAGACCCAGTACTTC. Translation gives CASSDLAGGLQETQYF.

The chain has TRBV18 and TRBJ2-7; D gene ambiguous. This CDR3 spans 13 amino acids. Germline V gene lookup returns CDR1 KGHSH and CDR2 LQKENI. The V end lost 2 bases, the J end lost 4 bases, and 9 bases lay between the germline ends. This CDR3 reads CASSPMPNYEQYF. For the CDR3, the DNA is TGTGCCAGCTCACCAATGCCGAATTACGAGCAGTACTTC.

V gene TRBV23-1 combines with J gene TRBJ1-1; D ambiguous. TRBV23-1 is placed among ORFs of uncertain function. CDR3 length equals 13 residues. V lost 2 bases to trimming and J lost 3 bases, with 7 bases between them. CDR3 sequence reads: CASSQNHYTEAFF. CDR3 nucleotide sequence: TGCGCCAGCAGTCAAAATCATTACACTGAAGCTTTCTTT.

The chain couples TRBV29-1 to TRBJ1-1; D gene unclear. Between the trimmed V and J ends, which lost 6 bases and 1 base, there was a span of 9 bases. CDR1 SQVTM and CDR2 ANQGSEA come from the germline V gene. The CDR3 loop spans 12 amino acids. As DNA, the CDR3 is TGCAGCGTCGTGACACCGAACACTGAAGCTTTCTTT. Translated: CSVVTPNTEAFF.

The genes are TRBV7-9 and TRBJ1-1; D may be TRBD1 (5 bases). Trimming shortened V by 5 bases and J by 10 bases, and 23 bases separated the two germline ends. Germline CDR1 and CDR2: SEHNR and FQNEAQ (reference sequence). The CDR3 has 15 residues. The CDR3 loop is CASSPTQGGIQGAFF. The CDR3 bases are TGTGCCAGCAGCCCCACCCAAGGCGGGATCCAGGGAGCTTTCTTT.

The chain uses TRBV7-2 and TRBJ2-1, with TRBD2 identical over 9 bases. The trim removed 5 bases at V and 8 bases at J, leaving 10 bases unmatched. The CDR3 extends over 15 amino acids. CDR1 is SGHTA, CDR2 FQGNSA, per germline. CDR3 sequence reads: CASSTQGLAGDEQFF. DNA for the CDR3: TGTGCCAGCAGCACTCAGGGACTAGCCGGCGATGAGCAGTTCTTC.

The J gene is TRBJ2-7, the V gene TRBV7-2, with no clear D. The germline V gene has CDR1 SGHTA and CDR2 FQGNSA. CDR3 length equals 13 residues. V gave up 5 bases and J gave up 2 bases, with 10 bases separating them. For the CDR3, the DNA is TGTGCCAGCAGCCCAAATCCCCCCTACGAGCAGTACTTC. Translation: CASSPNPPYEQYF.

The chain couples TRBV14 to TRBJ1-1; 7 positions match TRBD1. Germline CDR1 reads SGHDN; CDR2 reads FVKESK. J was trimmed by 4 bases and V by 4 bases; bases with no gene match: 15. The CDR3 extends over 17 amino acids. The DNA for the CDR3 is TGTGCCAGCAGCCCCACACTACGACAGGGACGGGGCACTGAAGCTTTCTTT. Protein: CASSPTLRQGRGTEAFF.

The chain employs TRBV7-3 and TRBJ2-3; D not certain. Germline V lookup: CDR1 SGHTA, CDR2 FQGTGA. The V and J ends lost 1 base and 4 bases respectively, with 9 bases between them. The CDR3 length is 14 residues. The CDR3 loop reads CASSLKAGSDTQYF. CDR3 DNA sequence: TGTGCCAGCAGCTTAAAGGCTGGTTCAGATACGCAGTATTTT.

The V and J genes are TRBV5-1 and TRBJ1-3, with D possibly matching TRBD1 (5 bases). The germline V gene has CDR1 SGHRS and CDR2 YFSETQ. The CDR3 runs 15 residues. Trimming removed 0 bases from V and 8 bases from J, with 15 bases in between. The CDR3 here is CASSLETASVDTIYF. The CDR3 nucleotides are TGCGCCAGCAGCTTGGAGACAGCGTCCGTGGACACCATATATTTT.

The rearrangement joins TRBV19 to TRBJ2-7, with D possibly matching TRBD1 (5 bases). The CDR3 length is 13 residues. Trimming removed 3 bases at V and 3 bases at J, with 9 bases between. Looked up from germline, CDR1 is LNHDA and CDR2 is SQIVND (reference sequence). The CDR3 DNA reads as TGTGCCAGTAGTATTAGGACAAACTACGAGCAGTACTTC. This codes for CASSIRTNYEQYF.

The chain couples TRBV5-5 to TRBJ1-2; TRBD1 matches 7 bases. The trim removed 0 bases at V and 7 bases at J, leaving 6 bases unmatched. This CDR3 has 14 residues. Germline assignment: CDR1 SGHKS and CDR2 YYEKEE (reference sequence). CDR3 protein: CASSLEQGRGGYTF. CDR3 in DNA: TGTGCCAGCAGCTTGGAACAGGGGAGGGGTGGCTACACCTTC. Combining the CDR3 with reference TRBV5-5 and TRBJ1-2 gives the whole variable domain DAGVTQSPTHLIKTRGQQVTLRCSPISGHKSVSWYQQVLGQGPQFIFQYYEKEERGRGNFPDRFSARQFPNYSSELNVNALLLGDSALYLCASSLEQGRGGYTFGSGTRLTVV.

The rearrangement joins TRBV5-1 to TRBJ2-1; D possibly corresponds to TRBD2 (6 bases). Germline loops: CDR1 SGHRS, CDR2 YFSETQ. Trimming pared 5 bases from V and 0 bases from J, leaving 18 bases between. CDR3 length equals 17 residues. The CDR3 protein is CASSQTPPSASYNEQFF. In DNA form, the CDR3 reads TGCGCCAGCAGTCAAACGCCCCCTAGCGCCTCCTACAATGAGCAGTTCTTC.

J is TRBJ2-5 and V is TRBV5-6, with a weak D call TRBD1 (6 bases). The CDR3 loop spans 18 amino acids. Germline V gives CDR1 SGHDT, CDR2 YYEEEE. Trimming removed 4 bases from V and 3 bases from J, with 25 bases in between. CDR3 residues: CASSEIQLGQYLKETQYF. The CDR3 DNA follows: TGTGCCAGCAGCGAAATTCAACTCGGACAGTATTTGAAAGAGACCCAGTACTTC.

The chain combines TRBV4-2 with TRBJ2-1; D is ambiguous. The CDR3 length is 15 residues. The V gene lost 0 bases and the J gene lost 9 bases, with 15 bases spanning the gap. Per the germline V gene, CDR1 is LGHNA and CDR2 is YNFKEQ. The CDR3 is CASSQDRSWVSEQFF. CDR3 nucleotide sequence: TGTGCCAGCAGCCAAGACAGGTCATGGGTGAGTGAGCAGTTCTTC.

The gene calls are TRBV19 and TRBJ2-2, with D perhaps TRBD1 or TRBD2 (5 bases each). CDR3 length equals 16 residues. Trimming took 6 bases from V and 0 from J, leaving 14 bases between them. CDR1 is LNHDA and CDR2 is SQIVND in the germline V gene (reference sequence). CDR3 sequence reads: CASSPLGTTNTGELFF. In DNA form, the CDR3 reads TGTGCCAGTAGCCCCCTGGGGACCACGAACACCGGGGAGCTGTTTTTT.